The 8 T cell receptor beta chains below come from one sample, sequenced in a study of TIL therapy for anti-PD-1-resistant metastatic lung cancer. This was the immunoSEQ v3 assay. Profiled with immunoSEQ multiplex PCR; TCRdb holds only in-frame clones, not every one. This sample carries 14,000 to 15,000 clones, about 82% of them seen once, and the ten largest clones take approximately 0.85%. Time point here: pre-treatment sample, taken before nivolumab and TIL therapy. Source: blood, taken at baseline. The receptors were gathered from a person between 25 and 80 years old with non-small cell lung cancer.

The V gene is TRBV18, the J gene TRBJ2-5, with D unclear. V shed 0 bases and J shed 5 bases, with 16 bases lying between them. From germline, CDR1 is KGHSH and CDR2 LQKENI. This CDR3 has 16 residues. CDR3 bases: TGTGCCAGCTCACCACCGGGCAGGTTGGCCCAGGAGACCCAGTACTTC. Translating it yields CASSPPGRLAQETQYF.

V gene TRBV9 combines with J gene TRBJ2-2; TRBD2 agrees at 10 bases. CDR3 length: 16 residues. After removal of 0 bases from V and 10 bases from J, the junction contained 9 bases not matched to a gene. Germline assignment: CDR1 SGDLS and CDR2 YYNGEE. The CDR3 loop reads CASSVVSGRAHEELFF. CDR3 DNA: TGTGCCAGCAGCGTAGTGAGCGGGAGGGCTCATGAGGAGCTGTTTTTT. Full variable domain (remainder filled in from reference TRBV9 and TRBJ2-2): DSGVTQTPKHLITATGQRVTLRCSPRSGDLSVYWYQQSLDQGLQFLIQYYNGEERAKGNILERFSAQQFPDLHSELNLSSLELGDSALYFCASSVVSGRAHEELFFGEGSRLTVL.

V and J are TRBV7-6 and TRBJ2-5, with 7 bases that match TRBD1. Germline V gene data show CDR1 as SGHVS and CDR2 as FNYEAQ. Trimming removed 4 bases from V and 2 bases from J; junction bases left unmatched: 7. The CDR3 has 15 residues. CDR3 coding DNA: TGTGCCAGCAGCTCAGGCCGGACAGGACAAGAGACCCAGTACTTC. Translation: CASSSGRTGQETQYF.

The chain employs TRBV21-1 and TRBJ2-5; the table assigns TRBD1, which was not confirmed against the DNA. TRBV21-1 has pseudogene status. The CDR3 loop spans 14 amino acids. CDR3: CASRKGDRAETQYF. CDR3 bases: TGTGCCAGCAGAAAAGGGGACAGGGCAGAGACCCAGTACTTC.

The J gene is TRBJ1-3, the V gene TRBV7-9; no definite D call. CDR3 length: 14 amino acids. Germline V gene lookup returns CDR1 SEHNR and CDR2 FQNEAQ (reference sequence). V lost 2 bases to trimming and J lost 1 base, with 6 bases between them. Here the CDR3 reads CASSLRGSGNTIYF. The CDR3 coding sequence is TGTGCCAGCAGCTTAAGAGGTTCTGGAAACACCATATATTTT.

Here the CDR3 reads CASLAQSGKTQYF. The CDR3 DNA follows: TGCGCCAGCCTAGCCCAAAGCGGGAAGACCCAGTACTTC. V gene TRBV10-2 combines with J gene TRBJ2-5; 7 nucleotides match TRBD2. The CDR3 length is 13 residues. The germline V gene encodes CDR1 WSHSY and CDR2 SAAADI. V shed 8 bases and J 6 bases; nucleotides not matched to a gene: 9.

The V call is TRBV28, the J call TRBJ2-5, with D perhaps matching TRBD1 (5 bases). Germline CDR1 MDHEN, CDR2 SYDVKM. The V and J ends lost 2 bases and 6 bases respectively, with 13 bases between them. The CDR3 is 14 amino acids. The CDR3 sequence: CASSLRGSRKTQYF. The CDR3 DNA sequence: TGTGCCAGCAGTTTAAGGGGCAGTAGGAAGACCCAGTACTTC.

The chain carries TRBV7-6 and TRBJ1-3, with D perhaps matching TRBD1 (6 bases). V lost 5 bases to trimming and J lost 2 bases, with 10 bases between them. The germline CDR1 and CDR2 sequences are SGHVS and FNYEAQ. This CDR3 region has 14 residues. CDR3 in amino acids: CASSPRGPGNTIYF. CDR3 nucleotide sequence: TGTGCCAGCAGCCCCAGGGGTCCTGGAAACACCATATATTTT.